Sequencing of this TCR beta chain was carried out in a study of T-cell reconstitution after alpha-beta-depleted transplantation in children. Study-wide points: One year after transplant, T-cell counts and diversity came mostly from newly produced T cells.

Unique molecular identifiers featured in how the TCRbeta library was prepared. TCRdb re-derived calls from the PCR reads in MiXCR, one entry per CDR3 protein. The sample lists around 450,000 distinct CDR3 sequences, 15% to 20% occurring once. Germline CDR1 is SGHRS and CDR2 is YFSETQ. With 5 bases removed from V and 9 bases from J, the gap between germline ends came to 15 bases. There are 13 residues in the CDR3. Concerning this clonotype itself: Its antigen is still unknown.

The source is a boy younger than two who had a stem cell transplant for Wiskott-Aldrich syndrome, so the T cells may come from the graft donor. V gene TRBV5-1 combines with J gene TRBJ2-1, with unresolved D. The sample was PBMCs, mostly from graft donor cells, taken 360 days after TCRalphabeta/CD19-depleted stem cell transplant. Here the CDR3 reads CASSGLGPSEQFF. The CDR3 DNA follows: TGCGCCAGCAGTGGTCTAGGTCCGAGTGAGCAGTTCTTC. Combining the CDR3 with reference TRBV5-1 and TRBJ2-1 gives the whole variable domain KAGVTQTPRYLIKTRGQQVTLSCSPISGHRSVSWYQQTPGQGLQFLFEYFSETQRNKGNFPGRFSGRQFSNSRSEMNVSTLELGDSALYLCASSGLGPSEQFFGPGTRLTVL.